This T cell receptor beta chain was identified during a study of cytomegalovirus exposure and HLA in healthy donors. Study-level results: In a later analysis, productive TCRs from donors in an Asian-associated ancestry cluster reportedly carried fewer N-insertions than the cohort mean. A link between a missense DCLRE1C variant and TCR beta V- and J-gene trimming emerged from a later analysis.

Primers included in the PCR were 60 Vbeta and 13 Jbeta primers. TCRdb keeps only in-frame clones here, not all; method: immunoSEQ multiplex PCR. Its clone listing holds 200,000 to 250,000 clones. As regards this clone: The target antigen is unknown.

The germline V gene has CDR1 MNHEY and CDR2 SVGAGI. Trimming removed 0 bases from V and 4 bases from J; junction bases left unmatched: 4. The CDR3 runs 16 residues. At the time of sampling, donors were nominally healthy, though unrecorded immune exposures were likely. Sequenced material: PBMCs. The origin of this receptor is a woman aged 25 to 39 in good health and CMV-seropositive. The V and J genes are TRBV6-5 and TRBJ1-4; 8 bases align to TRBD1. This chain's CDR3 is CASSYSPGGGNEKLFF. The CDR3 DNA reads TGTGCCAGCAGTTACTCGCCAGGGGGCGGTAATGAAAAACTGTTTTTT.